A single sample is the source of the 29 T cell receptor beta chains below, sequenced in a study of T cells in Graves' hyperthyroidism and ophthalmopathy. What was amplified from RNA transcripts were TCR beta CDR3 regions. First-round RT-PCR with HTBI primers amplified the TCR CDR3 region. A single record per CDR3 protein comes from TCRdb applying MiXCR to the multiplex PCR reads. The sample has about 530,000 distinct CDR3 sequences, roughly 18% seen once; the top ten hold roughly 15%. Sequencing used blood. These receptor sequences come from a woman aged 18-30 years with Graves' ophthalmopathy.

The chain has TRBV30 and TRBJ2-5; 7 bases map to TRBD1. This CDR3 is 13 amino acids long. V shed 1 base and J 5 bases; nucleotides not matched to a gene: 4. From germline, CDR1 is GTSNPN and CDR2 SVGIG (reference sequence). The CDR3 spells CAWSGDRGETQYF. For the CDR3, the DNA is TGTGCCTGGAGTGGGGACAGAGGGGAGACCCAGTACTTC.

This clonotype was detected ten times or more. The rearrangement uses TRBV28 and TRBJ2-3; 9 bases map to TRBD1. The germline CDR1 and CDR2 sequences are MDHEN and SYDVKM. Trimming cost V 6 bases and J 2 bases; bases outside gene matches: 12. This CDR3 has 17 residues. The CDR3 coding sequence is TGTGCCAGCAGATTGAGATCCGGGACAGGGTACACAGATACGCAGTATTTT. Translating it yields CASRLRSGTGYTDTQYF.

At least ten counts were recorded for this clonotype. The chain recombines TRBV5-1 with TRBJ2-3; no reliable D call. Germline CDR1 is SGHRS and CDR2 is YFSETQ. V shed 6 bases and J shed 4 bases, with 18 bases lying between them. This CDR3 has 15 amino acids. The chain's CDR3 is CASTRKGEPSDTQYF. The DNA for the CDR3 is TGCGCCAGCACCCGAAAGGGTGAACCTTCAGATACGCAGTATTTT.

A remark on this clonotype: A much bigger clone sits one base away, suggesting this may be a read error. The gene calls are TRBV7-8 and TRBJ2-5, with D possibly TRBD2 on 5 matching bases. CDR3 length: 15 amino acids. Germline CDR1 SGHVS, CDR2 FQNEAQ. The DNA for the CDR3 is TGTGCCAGCAGCTTTGGGAGTCTGAGGCAAGAGACCCAGCACTTC. This codes for CASSFGSLRQETQHF. Supplemented by reference TRBV7-8 and TRBJ2-5, the full variable domain reads GAGVSQSPRYKVAKRGQDVALRCDPISGHVSLFWYQQALGQGPEFLTYFQNEAQLDKSGLPSDRFFAERPEGSVSTLKIQRTQQEDSAVYLCASSFGSLRQETQHFGPGTRLLVL.

The rearrangement uses TRBV9 and TRBJ1-5; 7 nucleotides agree with TRBD1. The CDR3 consists of 15 residues. Trimming removed 3 bases from V and 4 bases from J; junction bases left unmatched: 7. Germline values: CDR1 SGDLS, CDR2 YYNGEE. The CDR3 reads CASSEAGTANQPQHF. The DNA of the CDR3 is TGTGCCAGCAGCGAAGCCGGGACAGCAAATCAGCCCCAGCATTTT.

This clonotype was recorded many times. The J gene is TRBJ1-1, the V gene TRBV6-1; D possibly corresponds to TRBD1 (5 bases). Trimming pared 6 bases from V and 9 bases from J, leaving 20 bases between. This CDR3 region has 14 residues. Germline assignment: CDR1 MNHNS and CDR2 SASEGT. The CDR3 DNA sequence: TGTGCCAGCAGGGGACTGACCGGGGAGGGTAAAGCTTTCTTT. Protein sequence: CASRGLTGEGKAFF.

The table lists this clonotype with many counts. V gene TRBV6-1 combines with J gene TRBJ2-1; 10 bases fit TRBD2. V gave up 7 bases and J gave up 4 bases; unmatched junction bases: 1. Germline CDR1 is MNHNS and CDR2 is SASEGT. This CDR3 is built from 13 residues. Here the CDR3 DNA reads TGTGCCAGCACAGCGGGAGGGTACAATGAGCAGTTCTTC. The encoded protein is CASTAGGYNEQFF.

This clonotype was seen many times. The chain has TRBV28 and TRBJ1-4, with D possibly TRBD1 on 5 matching bases. Germline V CDR1 and CDR2: MDHEN, SYDVKM. The CDR3 contains 15 residues. Deletions cut 7 bases from V and 0 bases from J, with 12 bases between. Written as DNA, the CDR3 is TGTGCCAGCAACGGGGGTGGTGCAACTAATGAAAAACTGTTTTTT. As protein: CASNGGGATNEKLFF.

This clonotype was detected a few times. The chain recombines TRBV9 with TRBJ2-1; no definite D call. The ends were cut back, 1 base at V and 8 bases at J, with 4 bases in the middle. There are 11 residues in the CDR3. The germline CDR1 and CDR2 sequences are SGDLS and YYNGEE. CDR3 coding DNA: TGTGCCAGCAGCGTAAGGGATGAGCAGTTCTTC. This translates into CASSVRDEQFF.

This clonotype was picked up many times. CDR3 loop: CASSLTEGGYTF. For the CDR3, the DNA is TGTGCCAGCAGCCTTACTGAGGGTGGCTACACCTTC. The chain links TRBV7-9 to TRBJ1-2; unclear D gene. With 5 bases removed from V and 7 bases from J, the gap between germline ends came to 11 bases. This CDR3 comprises 12 residues. Germline CDR1 is SEHNR and CDR2 is FQNEAQ (reference sequence).

The chain uses TRBV7-9 and TRBJ1-1, with D unresolved. Trimming removed 4 bases at V and 5 bases at J, with 17 bases between. Germline V CDR1 and CDR2: SEHNR, FQNEAQ (reference sequence). This CDR3 region has 15 residues. The CDR3 nucleotides are TGTGCCAGCAGCTCACCGGGAAATAGGTTTACTGAAGCTTTCTTT. Its translation: CASSSPGNRFTEAFF.

The sample holds many counts of this clonotype. CDR3 sequence: CASSLGLGNYGYTF. The CDR3, as DNA: TGTGCCAGCAGTTTGGGTCTAGGGAACTATGGCTACACCTTC. The chain couples TRBV28 to TRBJ1-2; unclear D gene. The V gene's germline CDR1 is MDHEN and CDR2 SYDVKM. V gave up 3 bases and J gave up 2 bases, with 10 bases separating them. CDR3 length: 14 residues.

The rearrangement uses TRBV24-1 and TRBJ2-2, with D possibly TRBD1 on 6 matching bases. CDR3 size: 15 residues. Looked up from germline, CDR1 is KGHDR and CDR2 is SFDVKD. Trimming took 5 bases from V and 1 from J, leaving 10 bases between them. DNA of the CDR3: TGTGCCACCAGTGCCGAGACAGGGAACACCGGGGAGCTGTTTTTT. Amino acids: CATSAETGNTGELFF.

In this sample, this clonotype turned up many times. The chain carries TRBV28 and TRBJ1-5; D is undetermined. V lost 6 bases to trimming and J lost 7 bases, with 10 bases between them. The CDR3 is made up of 12 amino acids. Per germline, CDR1 MDHEN and CDR2 SYDVKM. The CDR3 sequence is CASRVRAQPQHF. CDR3 coding DNA: TGTGCCAGCAGGGTGCGAGCACAGCCCCAGCATTTT.

This clonotype was seen a few times. One end of the junction does not line up with germline, which may come from a read error. This chain connects TRBV2 to TRBJ1-1; D unresolved. This CDR3 has 11 residues. Per germline, CDR1 SNHLY and CDR2 FYNNEI. CDR3 coding DNA: TGTGCCAGCAGCGAGAACGCTGAAGCTTTCTTT. It is translated as CASSENAEAFF.

This clonotype has just a few counts. The chain has TRBV11-2 and TRBJ2-2; 9 nucleotides line up with TRBD2. After removal of 2 bases from V and 1 base from J, the junction contained 5 bases not matched to a gene. Looked up from germline, CDR1 is SGHAT and CDR2 is FQNNGV. The CDR3 is 17 residues long. CDR3 loop: CASSLRRGGQNTGELFF. The CDR3, as DNA: TGTGCCAGCAGCTTAAGGCGGGGGGGCCAGAACACCGGGGAGCTGTTTTTT.

This clonotype turned up a few times. The chain has TRBV20-1 and TRBJ2-1; the D is unclear. The CDR3 is 10 residues long. Trimming stripped 3 bases from V and 7 bases from J, with 4 bases between. CDR1 and CDR2 from the germline V gene are DFQATT and SNEGSKA (reference sequence). This CDR3 is CSASFNEQFF. DNA for the CDR3: TGCAGTGCTAGCTTTAATGAGCAGTTCTTC.

The genes are TRBV19 and TRBJ1-5; 8 bases are a match to TRBD1. The germline V gene has CDR1 LNHDA and CDR2 SQIVND (reference sequence). The junction had 12 bases not matched to a gene; V was cut back by 5 bases and J by 0 bases. The CDR3 has 18 amino acids. The CDR3 coding sequence is TGTGCCAGTAGTGTTACCTCAGGGGGCACGTATAGCAATCAGCCCCAGCATTTT. Translating gives CASSVTSGGTYSNQPQHF.

Ten or more counts support this clonotype. V is TRBV11-2 and J is TRBJ2-1; 7 bases map to TRBD1. The V and J ends lost 5 bases and 3 bases, in that order; junction bases with no gene match: 4. The CDR3 has 14 residues. Per germline, CDR1 SGHAT and CDR2 FQNNGV. CDR3 DNA sequence: TGTGCCAGCAGCCGGGACAGTAACTACAATGAGCAGTTCTTC. It yields the protein CASSRDSNYNEQFF. Looking up the rest from reference TRBV11-2 and TRBJ2-1 gives the full variable domain: EAGVAQSPRYKIIEKRQSVAFWCNPISGHATLYWYQQILGQGPKLLIQFQNNGVVDDSQLPKDRFSAERLKGVDSTLKIQPAKLEDSAVYLCASSRDSNYNEQFFGPGTRLTVL.

This clonotype was seen ten or more times. The CDR3 here is CASSFQGYSNQPQHF. CDR3 DNA sequence: TGTGCCAGCAGCTTCCAGGGCTATAGCAATCAGCCCCAGCATTTT. The V and J genes are TRBV5-6 and TRBJ1-5; tentatively, D is TRBD1 (5 bases). This CDR3 has 15 amino acids. The germline CDR1 and CDR2 sequences are SGHDT and YYEEEE. V lost 2 bases and J lost 0, with 9 bases in between.

The table lists this clonotype with a few counts. The chain links TRBV5-5 to TRBJ2-3, with D perhaps matching TRBD1 (6 bases). V shed 1 base and J shed 0 bases, with 12 bases lying between them. The germline CDR1 and CDR2 sequences are SGHKS and YYEKEE (reference sequence). CDR3 length: 16 residues. DNA of the CDR3: TGTGCCAGCAGCTTGCCAGGGGCTCCTAGCACAGATACGCAGTATTTT. As protein: CASSLPGAPSTDTQYF.

The chain joins TRBV24-1 to TRBJ1-1, with D uncertain. Germline V lookup: CDR1 KGHDR, CDR2 SFDVKD. The CDR3 consists of 13 residues. V lost 8 bases and J 6 bases, leaving 15 bases between the germline ends. This chain's CDR3 is CATMKQFQPEAFF. The CDR3, as DNA: TGTGCCACCATGAAACAGTTTCAACCTGAAGCTTTCTTT.

This clonotype has a count of ten or more. The chain carries TRBV7-2 and TRBJ1-5; 7 bases line up with TRBD1. The germline V gene has CDR1 SGHTA and CDR2 FQGNSA. The CDR3 length is 17 residues. Germline trimming cut 1 base from V and 8 bases from J; bases unmatched to any gene: 14. CDR3 sequence reads: CASSLVWAGGRWEPQHF. DNA of the CDR3: TGTGCCAGCAGCTTAGTTTGGGCAGGGGGGCGATGGGAGCCCCAGCATTTT.

This clonotype was detected a few times. DNA for the CDR3: TGTGCCAGTAGTGCCCGACTCGGAGTGGGGACCGGGGAGCTGTTTTTT. This sequence encodes CASSARLGVGTGELFF. The V call is TRBV19, the J call TRBJ2-2; D unclear. Trimming stripped 5 bases from V and 5 bases from J, with 18 bases between. CDR3 length equals 16 residues. Germline CDR1 LNHDA, CDR2 SQIVND (reference sequence).

The chain carries TRBV5-1 and TRBJ2-5; TRBD2 agrees at 15 bases. The J segment lost 5 bases and the V segment lost 4 bases, leaving 3 bases of the junction unmatched. CDR1 and CDR2 (germline): SGHRS, YFSETQ. This CDR3 region has 15 residues. The CDR3 protein is CASSHGLAGGETQYF. The CDR3 DNA follows: TGCGCCAGCAGCCATGGACTAGCGGGAGGGGAGACCCAGTACTTC. The entire variable domain, with the rest obtained from reference TRBV5-1 and TRBJ2-5, is as follows: KAGVTQTPRYLIKTRGQQVTLSCSPISGHRSVSWYQQTPGQGLQFLFEYFSETQRNKGNFPGRFSGRQFSNSRSEMNVSTLELGDSALYLCASSHGLAGGETQYFGPGTRLLVL.

Worth noting for this clonotype: A much larger clone sits a single nucleotide away, making a read error possible. The CDR3 does not close with the conserved phenylalanine or tryptophan, likely indicating a read error. The V call is TRBV5-1, the J call TRBJ1-4; D unresolved. Germline V gives CDR1 SGHRS, CDR2 YFSETQ. Trimming pared 0 bases from V and 5 bases from J, leaving 2 bases between. This CDR3 is 12 amino acids long. CDR3 sequence: CASSLGNEKLFL. The CDR3 bases are TGCGCCAGCAGCTTGGGGAATGAAAAACTGTTTCTT.

The chain is built from TRBV5-4 and TRBJ2-7, with D uncertain. V was pared by 4 bases and J by 3 bases, with 8 bases between. The germline V gene has CDR1 SGHNT and CDR2 YYREEE (reference sequence). The CDR3 is 12 amino acids. The CDR3 here is CASSQNGYEQYF. The CDR3 DNA sequence: TGTGCCAGCAGCCAGAACGGCTACGAGCAGTACTTC. The full variable domain, its missing parts supplied by reference TRBV5-4 and TRBJ2-7, is ETGVTQSPTHLIKTRGQQVTLRCSSQSGHNTVSWYQQALGQGPQFIFQYYREEENGRGNFPPRFSGLQFPNYSSELNVNALELDDSALYLCASSQNGYEQYFGPGTRLTVT.

This clonotype came up a few times. V gene TRBV30 combines with J gene TRBJ1-1; 8 bases fit TRBD1. Germline CDR1 reads GTSNPN; CDR2 reads SVGIG (reference sequence). CDR3 size: 13 residues. The J segment lost 0 bases and the V segment lost 8 bases, leaving 5 bases of the junction unmatched. The CDR3 DNA sequence: TGTGCCCGCAGGACAGGGATGAACACTGAAGCTTTCTTT. Amino acid sequence: CARRTGMNTEAFF.

This clonotype was observed a few times. The chain couples TRBV20-1 to TRBJ2-7, with TRBD2 matching 12 bases. The ends lost 5 bases at V and 3 bases at J; junction bases unmatched: 5. CDR1 is DFQATT and CDR2 is SNEGSKA in the germline V gene (reference sequence). CDR3 length equals 14 residues. The CDR3 region has the DNA TGCAGTGCTTCTAGGACTAGCGGGATCTACGAGCAGTACTTC. This translates into CSASRTSGIYEQYF.